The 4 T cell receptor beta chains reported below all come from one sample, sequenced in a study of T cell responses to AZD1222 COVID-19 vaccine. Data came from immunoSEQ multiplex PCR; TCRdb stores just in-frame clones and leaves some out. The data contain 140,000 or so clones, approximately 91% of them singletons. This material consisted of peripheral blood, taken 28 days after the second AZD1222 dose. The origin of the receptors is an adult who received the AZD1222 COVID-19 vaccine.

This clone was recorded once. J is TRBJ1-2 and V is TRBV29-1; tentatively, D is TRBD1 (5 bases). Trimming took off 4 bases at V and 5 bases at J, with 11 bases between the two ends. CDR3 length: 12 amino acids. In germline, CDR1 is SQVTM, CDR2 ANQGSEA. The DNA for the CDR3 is TGCAGCGTTGGAAGCCCAGGGTATGGCTACACCTTC. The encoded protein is CSVGSPGYGYTF. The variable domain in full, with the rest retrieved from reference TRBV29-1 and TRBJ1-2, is SAVISQKPSRDICQRGTSLTIQCQVDSQVTMMFWYRQQPGQSLTLIATANQGSEATYESGFVIDKFPISRPNLTFSTLTVSNMSPEDSSIYLCSVGSPGYGYTFGSGTRLTVV.

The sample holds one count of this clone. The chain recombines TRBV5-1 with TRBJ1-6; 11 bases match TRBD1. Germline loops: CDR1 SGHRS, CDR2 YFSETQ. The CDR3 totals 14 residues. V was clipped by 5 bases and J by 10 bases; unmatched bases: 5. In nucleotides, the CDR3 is TGCGCCAGCAGACTGGGACAGGGGGGCTCACCCCTCCACTTT. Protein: CASRLGQGGSPLHF.

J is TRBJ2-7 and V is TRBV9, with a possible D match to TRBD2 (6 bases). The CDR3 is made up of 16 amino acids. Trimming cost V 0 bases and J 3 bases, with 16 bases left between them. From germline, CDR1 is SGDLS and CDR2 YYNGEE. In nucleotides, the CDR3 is TGTGCCAGCAGCGTAGGATTGGAGGGACCCTACTACGAGCAGTACTTC. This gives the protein CASSVGLEGPYYEQYF.

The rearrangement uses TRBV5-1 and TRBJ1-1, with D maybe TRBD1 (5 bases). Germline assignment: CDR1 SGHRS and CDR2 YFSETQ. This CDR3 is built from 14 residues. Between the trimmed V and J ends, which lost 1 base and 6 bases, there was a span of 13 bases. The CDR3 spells CASSLMIGVPEAFF. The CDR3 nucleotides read TGCGCCAGCAGCTTGATGATAGGGGTCCCTGAAGCTTTCTTT. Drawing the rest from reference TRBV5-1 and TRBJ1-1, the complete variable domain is KAGVTQTPRYLIKTRGQQVTLSCSPISGHRSVSWYQQTPGQGLQFLFEYFSETQRNKGNFPGRFSGRQFSNSRSEMNVSTLELGDSALYLCASSLMIGVPEAFFGQGTRLTVV.